What follows are 15 T cell receptor beta chains derived from one specimen sequenced in a study of T cell changes during pregnancy in multiple sclerosis. Generated by immunoSEQ multiplex PCR, the TCRdb table keeps only in-frame clones and is missing some. The table has about 85,000 clones, approximately 91% seen once; the top ten hold approximately 2.4%. Source: peripheral blood, taken in the first trimester of pregnancy. The receptors here all came from a female donor with multiple sclerosis, enrolled in a pregnancy study.

The V and J genes are TRBV7-3 and TRBJ2-7, with 10 nucleotides matching TRBD2. From germline, CDR1 is SGHTA and CDR2 FQGTGA. The V and J ends lost 5 bases and 4 bases, in that order; junction bases with no gene match: 8. This CDR3 comprises 15 residues. The CDR3 bases are TGTGCCAGCAGCCCTATAGCGGGGGGTCCTTACGAGCAGTACTTC. Its protein product is CASSPIAGGPYEQYF.

The V gene is TRBV28, the J gene TRBJ2-5; tentatively, D is TRBD2 (6 bases). This CDR3 region has 13 residues. Trimming took 3 bases from V and 2 from J, leaving 7 bases between them. CDR1 MDHEN and CDR2 SYDVKM come from the germline V gene. CDR3: CASSFRGQETQYF. DNA of the CDR3: TGTGCCAGCAGTTTTCGGGGGCAAGAGACCCAGTACTTC.

The chain carries TRBV4-3 and TRBJ2-6, with 8 bases fitting TRBD1. Germline CDR1 is LGHNA and CDR2 is YSLEER. The ends lost 1 base at V and 3 bases at J; junction bases unmatched: 2. This CDR3 contains 16 residues. In DNA form, the CDR3 reads TGCGCCAGCAGCCAAGGACAGGGGTTTGGGGCCAACGTCCTGACTTTC. It encodes CASSQGQGFGANVLTF.

This chain joins TRBV5-1 and TRBJ1-3; 10 bases agree with TRBD1. Germline V gene sequence: CDR1 SGHRS, CDR2 YFSETQ. CDR3 length equals 16 residues. Trimming took 4 bases from V and 2 from J; bases not matched to a gene: 6. CDR3 in DNA: TGCGCCAGCAGCCTGAGACAGGGGGCCGCTGGAAACACCATATATTTT. Amino acids: CASSLRQGAAGNTIYF.

This sequence joins TRBV7-2 and TRBJ1-1; the D is unclear. Germline V gene lookup returns CDR1 SGHTA and CDR2 FQGNSA. Trimming stripped 2 bases from V and 10 bases from J, with 26 bases between. CDR3 length: 17 amino acids. CDR3 nucleotide sequence: TGTGCCAGCAGCTTACCACCCTGGAGCACACGACTTGCGACAGCTTTCTTT. Its translation is CASSLPPWSTRLATAFF.

J is TRBJ1-3 and V is TRBV18; D is possibly TRBD1 (6 bases). The CDR3 loop spans 16 amino acids. Germline loops: CDR1 KGHSH, CDR2 LQKENI. V dropped 2 bases and J dropped 0 bases, with 11 bases sitting between them. The CDR3 DNA reads as TGTGCCAGCTCACCAGTACAGGGCCACTCTGGAAACACCATATATTTT. Translation: CASSPVQGHSGNTIYF.

This clone was counted between two and nine times. This chain links TRBV11-3 with TRBJ2-3; D is possibly TRBD1 (6 bases). The V end lost 4 bases, the J end lost 0 bases, and 14 bases lay between the germline ends. Germline V lookup: CDR1 SGHNT, CDR2 YENEEA. The CDR3 consists of 16 residues. The CDR3 region has the DNA TGTGCCAGCAGCTCCCCACAGGGTCGGAGCACAGATACGCAGTATTTT. Its protein is CASSSPQGRSTDTQYF.

The chain employs TRBV7-9 and TRBJ2-3, with 7 bases matching TRBD1. The germline V gene encodes CDR1 SEHNR and CDR2 FQNEAQ (reference sequence). The CDR3 totals 18 residues. V lost 3 bases, J lost 2 bases, and 14 bases stayed unmatched. CDR3 nucleotide sequence: TGTGCCAGCAGCTTCGCCGGGACAGCTGCCGTCTTCACAGATACGCAGTATTTT. Its translation: CASSFAGTAAVFTDTQYF.

This chain joins TRBV10-3 and TRBJ2-1; TRBD1 aligns across 12 bases. The germline CDR1 and CDR2 sequences are ENHRY and SYGVKD. The CDR3 runs 16 residues. Trimming took 5 bases from V and 8 from J; bases not matched to a gene: 10. CDR3 loop: CAISTHKGQGADEQFF. The CDR3 DNA follows: TGTGCCATCAGTACCCATAAGGGACAGGGGGCCGATGAGCAGTTCTTC.

The rearrangement links TRBV2 to TRBJ2-1, with D maybe TRBD2 (6 bases). The germline CDR1 and CDR2 sequences are SNHLY and FYNNEI. Trimming removed 2 bases from V and 8 bases from J, with 10 bases in between. CDR3 length: 13 residues. The CDR3 loop reads CASSEYRGYEQFF. Here the CDR3 DNA reads TGTGCCAGCAGTGAATATCGGGGGTATGAGCAGTTCTTC.

This chain connects TRBV27 to TRBJ2-1; TRBD1 might be the D (5 bases). V lost 2 bases to trimming and J lost 2 bases, with 7 bases between them. This CDR3 has 14 residues. Germline V lookup: CDR1 MNHEY, CDR2 SMNVEV (reference sequence). CDR3 in amino acids: CASSLRGPYNEQFF. The CDR3 DNA reads as TGTGCCAGCAGTTTAAGGGGCCCCTACAATGAGCAGTTCTTC.

Here the CDR3 DNA reads TGTGCCATCAGTGGCGTGACAGGGGTACGGCAGTACTTC. Its protein product is CAISGVTGVRQYF. The rearrangement uses TRBV10-3 and TRBJ2-7; TRBD1 agrees at 8 bases. This CDR3 is built from 13 residues. The V and J ends lost 4 bases and 9 bases, in that order; junction bases with no gene match: 8. Per the germline V gene, CDR1 is ENHRY and CDR2 is SYGVKD.

This clone occurred once. The gene calls are TRBV5-6 and TRBJ1-5, with D possibly TRBD1 on 5 matching bases. The germline gives CDR1 SGHDT, CDR2 YYEEEE. The CDR3 is made up of 14 amino acids. V dropped 0 bases and J dropped 6 bases, with 10 bases sitting between them. The CDR3 spells CASSLGRGSQPQHF. The CDR3 DNA sequence: TGTGCCAGCAGCTTGGGTAGGGGTAGTCAGCCCCAGCATTTT.

This chain connects TRBV11-1 to TRBJ2-5; maybe TRBD1 (5 bases). The V gene's germline CDR1 is SGHAT and CDR2 FQDESV (reference sequence). The ends were cut back, 4 bases at V and 2 bases at J, with 8 bases in the middle. CDR3 size: 13 residues. As DNA, the CDR3 is TGTGCCAGCAGCTATAGACAGCAAGAGACCCAGTACTTC. Translated, it gives CASSYRQQETQYF.

This clone appeared once. The rearrangement uses TRBV18 and TRBJ2-7; no firm D call. Germline V lookup: CDR1 KGHSH, CDR2 LQKENI. Trimming left V 5 bases short and J 3 bases short, with 8 bases between. CDR3 length: 12 amino acids. This CDR3 is CASSAVSYEQYF. The CDR3, as DNA: TGTGCCAGCTCAGCGGTCAGCTACGAGCAGTACTTC. Complete variable domain (other parts from reference TRBV18 and TRBJ2-7): NAGVMQNPRHLVRRRGQEARLRCSPMKGHSHVYWYRQLPEEGLKFMVYLQKENIIDESGMPKERFSAEFPKEGPSILRIQQVVRGDSAAYFCASSAVSYEQYFGPGTRLTVT.